The 18 T cell receptor beta chains reported below all come from one sample, sequenced in a study of blood T cell repertoires in COVID-19. The assay was immunoSEQ multiplex PCR, and TCRdb's table has in-frame clones only and misses some. Of 390,000 or so clones in the sample, 70% to 90% are singletons; the top ten hold 1.4% to 1.5%. Sequenced sample: peripheral blood. The receptors derive from a woman aged 25-40 years with active or convalescent COVID-19.

The chain couples TRBV2 to TRBJ1-2; 8 bases are shared with TRBD1. With 5 bases clipped from V and 7 bases from J, the junction kept 6 bases outside the gene matches. Germline V gives CDR1 SNHLY, CDR2 FYNNEI. This CDR3 contains 13 residues. The CDR3, as DNA: TGTGCCAGCAGTCCCGGACAGGGACTTGGCTACACCTTC. This gives the protein CASSPGQGLGYTF.

This clone was seen a single time. This chain uses TRBV4-1 with TRBJ2-2; D perhaps matches TRBD1 (5 bases). The CDR3 sequence is 15 residues long. Trimming took 1 base from V and 5 from J, leaving 11 bases between them. Germline V gene sequence: CDR1 MGHRA, CDR2 YSYEKL. The CDR3 spells CASSQGGSITGELFF. The CDR3 region has the DNA TGCGCCAGCAGCCAAGGGGGCTCCATAACCGGGGAGCTGTTTTTT.

This clone appeared once. This rearrangement joins TRBV5-1 to TRBJ2-1; TRBD2 aligns across 12 bases. The length of the CDR3 is 17 residues. Germline loops: CDR1 SGHRS, CDR2 YFSETQ. The trim removed 3 bases at V and 1 base at J, leaving 5 bases unmatched. The CDR3 DNA reads TGCGCCAGCAGCTCTTGGACTAGCGGGGTTTCCTACAATGAGCAGTTCTTC. This codes for CASSSWTSGVSYNEQFF.

The chain combines TRBV9 with TRBJ1-6; D gene unclear. Germline CDR1 SGDLS, CDR2 YYNGEE. The length of the CDR3 is 12 residues. Between the trimmed V and J ends, which lost 0 bases and 13 bases, there was a span of 8 bases. CDR3 coding DNA: TGTGCCAGCAGCGTAGTGGAGGGCCCCCTCCACTTT. Amino acid sequence: CASSVVEGPLHF.

The V gene is TRBV2, the J gene TRBJ1-1, with D uncertain. V lost 9 bases and J 2 bases, leaving 10 bases between the germline ends. The CDR3 extends over 12 amino acids. CDR1 is SNHLY, CDR2 FYNNEI, per germline. Here the CDR3 DNA reads TGTGCCAGTAGCCCGATCAACACTGAAGCTTTCTTT. The encoded protein is CASSPINTEAFF. The full variable domain, its missing parts supplied by reference TRBV2 and TRBJ1-1, is EPEVTQTPSHQVTQMGQEVILRCVPISNHLYFYWYRQILGQKVEFLVSFYNNEISEKSEIFDDQFSVERPDGSNFTLKIRSTKLEDSAMYFCASSPINTEAFFGQGTRLTVV.

CDR3 sequence reads: CASSQAAGFGGELFF. The CDR3 nucleotides are TGTGCCAGCAGCCAAGCGGCAGGGTTTGGCGGGGAGCTGTTTTTT. This chain connects TRBV3-1 (or the pseudogene TRBV3-2) to TRBJ2-2, with D tentatively TRBD1 (5 bases). V was cut by 1 base and J by 7 bases, with 13 bases left in between. The germline V gene has CDR1 LGHDT and CDR2 YNNKEL (reference sequence). The CDR3 runs to 15 residues.

For the CDR3, the DNA is TGTGCCAGCTCAGCCTTGGCGGGAGCTTTAGGCCAAGAGACCCAGTACTTC. Amino acids: CASSALAGALGQETQYF. This rearrangement joins TRBV18 to TRBJ2-5; 7 nucleotides agree with TRBD2. Germline values: CDR1 KGHSH, CDR2 LQKENI. The V gene end was trimmed by 5 bases and the J gene end by 1 base; junction bases not matched to a gene: 13. The CDR3 loop spans 17 amino acids.

This clone was seen a few times. The gene calls are TRBV5-6 and TRBJ2-7; D may be TRBD2 (5 bases). The CDR3 is made up of 12 amino acids. The V gene's germline CDR1 is SGHDT and CDR2 YYEEEE. Trimming left V 4 bases short and J 7 bases short, with 12 bases between. The CDR3 region is CASSLRSGEQYF. As DNA, the CDR3 is TGTGCCAGCAGCCTCCGGTCGGGGGAGCAGTACTTC. The whole variable domain, filled in from reference TRBV5-6 and TRBJ2-7, reads DAGVTQSPTHLIKTRGQQVTLRCSPKSGHDTVSWYQQALGQGPQFIFQYYEEEERQRGNFPDRFSGHQFPNYSSELNVNALLLGDSALYLCASSLRSGEQYFGPGTRLTVT.

The CDR3 is CASRWTSGDLNEQFF. The CDR3 coding sequence is TGTGCCAGCAGATGGACTAGCGGGGACCTAAATGAGCAGTTCTTC. The chain has TRBV6-5 and TRBJ2-1, with TRBD2 identical over 12 bases. J lost 7 bases, V lost 6 bases, and 7 bases had no gene match. The CDR3 has 15 amino acids. Looked up from germline, CDR1 is MNHEY and CDR2 is SVGAGI.

The chain combines TRBV4-1 with TRBJ1-3; 7 bases agree with TRBD1. CDR3 length equals 15 residues. CDR1 MGHRA and CDR2 YSYEKL come from the germline V gene. V dropped 3 bases and J dropped 0; count of bases not matched to a gene: 2. CDR3 sequence: CASSQDRSSGNTIYF. As DNA, the CDR3 is TGCGCCAGCAGCCAGGACAGGAGCTCTGGAAACACCATATATTTT.

The chain employs TRBV7-8 and TRBJ1-1, with 7 bases fitting TRBD1. CDR1 SGHVS and CDR2 FQNEAQ come from the germline V gene. The CDR3 sequence is 14 residues long. V was pared by 1 base and J by 1 base, with 0 bases of the junction left unmatched. CDR3 in DNA: TGTGCCAGCAGCTTAGGACAGGGGAACACTGAAGCTTTCTTT. Encoded protein: CASSLGQGNTEAFF.

This chain links TRBV2 with TRBJ2-7, with 9 bases matching TRBD1. Germline V gene sequence: CDR1 SNHLY, CDR2 FYNNEI. The CDR3 length is 21 residues. Losses at the gene ends were 3 bases for V and 3 bases for J; bases not matched to a gene: 24. This chain's CDR3 is CASSDNYRDRAFILSLYEQYF. The CDR3 region has the DNA TGTGCCAGCAGTGATAACTACCGGGACAGGGCCTTCATTCTTAGCCTCTACGAGCAGTACTTC.

This clone has just a few counts. The V call is TRBV12-3 or TRBV12-4, the J call TRBJ1-1; D remains ambiguous. V was cut by 5 bases and J by 2 bases, with 6 bases left in between. The CDR3 runs 12 residues. As DNA, the CDR3 is TGTGCCAGCAGTGTGGCAAACACTGAAGCTTTCTTT. Its protein is CASSVANTEAFF.

The CDR3 coding sequence is TGTGCCAGCTCACCCGAGAGCGAGCAGTACTTC. It encodes CASSPESEQYF. The rearrangement links TRBV18 to TRBJ2-7, with D uncertain. This CDR3 region has 11 residues. The V and J ends lost 3 bases and 6 bases respectively, with 6 bases between them. Germline V gene data show CDR1 as KGHSH and CDR2 as LQKENI.

Only a few counts were recorded for this clone. This chain joins TRBV18 and TRBJ1-5; tentative D call: TRBD1 (6 bases). Germline CDR1 is KGHSH and CDR2 is LQKENI. Between the trimmed V and J ends, which lost 3 bases and 0 bases, there was a span of 12 bases. This CDR3 spans 16 amino acids. CDR3 protein: CASSPWDNNSNQPQHF. The CDR3 nucleotides are TGTGCCAGCTCACCGTGGGACAATAATAGCAATCAGCCCCAGCATTTT.

The chain has TRBV6-5 and TRBJ1-1, with 8 bases matching TRBD1. The V segment lost 6 bases and the J segment 0 bases; nucleotides outside the gene matches: 6. The CDR3 consists of 15 residues. CDR1 and CDR2 (germline): MNHEY, SVGAGI. The CDR3 protein is CASRGGQGLNTEAFF. The CDR3 DNA reads TGTGCCAGCAGAGGAGGACAGGGCCTGAACACTGAAGCTTTCTTT.

The chain combines TRBV5-1 with TRBJ2-7; 9 bases line up with TRBD1. V gave up 1 base and J gave up 4 bases; unmatched junction bases: 9. This CDR3 comprises 16 residues. From germline, CDR1 is SGHRS and CDR2 YFSETQ. DNA of the CDR3: TGCGCCAGCAGCTTGTACGGACAGGGGTCGTCATACGAGCAGTACTTC. This codes for CASSLYGQGSSYEQYF.

This chain joins TRBV3-1 (or the pseudogene TRBV3-2) and TRBJ2-3; D is undetermined. V gave up 4 bases and J gave up 8 bases, with 10 bases separating them. CDR1 and CDR2 (germline): LGHDT, YNNKEL (reference sequence). This CDR3 has 12 amino acids. DNA for the CDR3: TGTGCCAGCAGCCCTAATGATCTTACGCAGTATTTT. This sequence encodes CASSPNDLTQYF.